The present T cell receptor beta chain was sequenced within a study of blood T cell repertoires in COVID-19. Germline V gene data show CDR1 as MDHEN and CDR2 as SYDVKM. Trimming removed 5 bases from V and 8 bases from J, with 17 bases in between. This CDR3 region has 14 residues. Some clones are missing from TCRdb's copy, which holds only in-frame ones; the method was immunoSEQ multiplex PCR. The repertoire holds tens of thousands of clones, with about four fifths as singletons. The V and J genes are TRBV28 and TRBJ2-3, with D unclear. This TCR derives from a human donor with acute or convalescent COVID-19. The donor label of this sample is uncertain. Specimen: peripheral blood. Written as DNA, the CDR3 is TGTGCCAGCAGTCAGCCCGACCGCACGGGTACGCAGTATTTT. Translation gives CASSQPDRTGTQYF.